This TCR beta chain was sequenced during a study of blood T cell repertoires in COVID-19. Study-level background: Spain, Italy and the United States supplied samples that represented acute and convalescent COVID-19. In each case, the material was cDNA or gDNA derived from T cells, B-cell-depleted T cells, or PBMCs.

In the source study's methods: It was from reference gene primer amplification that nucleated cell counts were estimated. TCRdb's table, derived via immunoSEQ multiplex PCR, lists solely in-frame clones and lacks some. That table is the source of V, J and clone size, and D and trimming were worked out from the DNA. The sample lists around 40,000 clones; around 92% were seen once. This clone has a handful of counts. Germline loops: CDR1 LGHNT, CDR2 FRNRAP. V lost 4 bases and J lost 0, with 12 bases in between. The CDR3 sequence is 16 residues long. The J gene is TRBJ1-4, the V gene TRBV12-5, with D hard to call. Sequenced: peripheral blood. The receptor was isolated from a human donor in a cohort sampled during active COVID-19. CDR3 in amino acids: CASGWLGSPTNEKLFF. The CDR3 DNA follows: TGTGCTAGTGGTTGGCTAGGCAGTCCAACTAATGAAAAACTGTTTTTT.